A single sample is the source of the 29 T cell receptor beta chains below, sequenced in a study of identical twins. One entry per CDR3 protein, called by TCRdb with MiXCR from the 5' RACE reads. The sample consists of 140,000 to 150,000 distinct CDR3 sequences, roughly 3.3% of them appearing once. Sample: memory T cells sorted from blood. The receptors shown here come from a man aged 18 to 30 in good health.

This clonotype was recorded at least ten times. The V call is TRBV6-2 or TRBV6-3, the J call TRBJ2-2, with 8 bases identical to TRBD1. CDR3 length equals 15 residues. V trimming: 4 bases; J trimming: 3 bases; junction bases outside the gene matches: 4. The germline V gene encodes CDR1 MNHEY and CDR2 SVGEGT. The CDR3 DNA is TGTGCCAGCAGTTCCCACAGGGGGGACACCGGGGAGCTGTTTTTT. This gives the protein CASSSHRGDTGELFF.

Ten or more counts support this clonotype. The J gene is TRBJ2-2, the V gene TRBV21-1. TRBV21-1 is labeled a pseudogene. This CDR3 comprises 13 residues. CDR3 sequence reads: CASIQQNTGELFF. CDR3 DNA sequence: TGTGCCAGTATTCAACAGAACACCGGGGAGCTGTTTTTT.

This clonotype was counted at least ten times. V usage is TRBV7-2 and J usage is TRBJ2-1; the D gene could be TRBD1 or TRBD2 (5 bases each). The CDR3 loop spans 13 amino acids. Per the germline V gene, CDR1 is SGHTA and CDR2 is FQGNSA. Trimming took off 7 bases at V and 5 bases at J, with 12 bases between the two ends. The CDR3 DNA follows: TGTGCCAGCAAACCGGGACGGAACAATGAGCAGTTCTTC. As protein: CASKPGRNNEQFF.

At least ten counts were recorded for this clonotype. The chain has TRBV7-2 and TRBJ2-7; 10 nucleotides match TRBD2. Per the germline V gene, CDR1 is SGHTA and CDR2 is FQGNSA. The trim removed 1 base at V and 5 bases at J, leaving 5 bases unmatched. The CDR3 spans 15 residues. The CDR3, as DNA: TGTGCCAGCAGCTTAGTATGGACTAGCGGCCACGAGCAGTACTTC. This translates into CASSLVWTSGHEQYF.

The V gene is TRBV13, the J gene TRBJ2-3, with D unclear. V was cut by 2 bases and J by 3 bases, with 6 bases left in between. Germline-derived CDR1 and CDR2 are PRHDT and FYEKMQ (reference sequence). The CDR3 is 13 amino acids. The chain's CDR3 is CASSLRHTDTQYF. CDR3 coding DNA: TGTGCCAGCAGCTTACGACATACAGATACGCAGTATTTT.

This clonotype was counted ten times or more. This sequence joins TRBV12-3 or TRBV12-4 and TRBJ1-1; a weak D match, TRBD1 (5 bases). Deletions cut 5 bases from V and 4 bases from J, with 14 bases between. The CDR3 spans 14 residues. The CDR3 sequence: CASSGRVYGTEAFF. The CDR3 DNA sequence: TGTGCCAGCAGTGGCAGGGTGTACGGCACTGAAGCTTTCTTT.

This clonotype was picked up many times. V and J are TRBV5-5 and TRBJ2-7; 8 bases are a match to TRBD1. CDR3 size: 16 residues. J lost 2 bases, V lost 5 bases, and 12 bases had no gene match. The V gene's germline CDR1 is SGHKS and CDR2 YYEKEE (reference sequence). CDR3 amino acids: CASRDTGTGPTYEQYV. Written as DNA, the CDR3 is TGTGCCAGCAGGGACACCGGGACAGGTCCCACCTACGAGCAGTACGTC.

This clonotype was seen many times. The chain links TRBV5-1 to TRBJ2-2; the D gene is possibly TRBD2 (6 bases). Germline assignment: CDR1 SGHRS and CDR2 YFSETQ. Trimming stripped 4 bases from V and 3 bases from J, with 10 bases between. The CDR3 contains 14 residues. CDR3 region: CASSMGLDTGELFF. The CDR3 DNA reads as TGCGCCAGCAGCATGGGACTCGACACCGGGGAGCTGTTTTTT.

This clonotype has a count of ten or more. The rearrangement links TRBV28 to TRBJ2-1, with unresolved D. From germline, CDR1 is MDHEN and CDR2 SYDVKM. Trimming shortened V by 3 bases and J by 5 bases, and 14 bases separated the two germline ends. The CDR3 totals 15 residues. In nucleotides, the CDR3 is TGTGCCAGCAGTTTTTCCCTCCTCAGAGACAATGAGCAGTTCTTC. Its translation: CASSFSLLRDNEQFF.

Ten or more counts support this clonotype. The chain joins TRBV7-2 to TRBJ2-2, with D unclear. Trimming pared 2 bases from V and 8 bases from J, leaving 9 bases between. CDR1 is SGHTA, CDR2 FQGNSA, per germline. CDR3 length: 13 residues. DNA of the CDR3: TGTGCCAGCAGCTTACCCGCGTCGGGGGAGCTGTTTTTT. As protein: CASSLPASGELFF.

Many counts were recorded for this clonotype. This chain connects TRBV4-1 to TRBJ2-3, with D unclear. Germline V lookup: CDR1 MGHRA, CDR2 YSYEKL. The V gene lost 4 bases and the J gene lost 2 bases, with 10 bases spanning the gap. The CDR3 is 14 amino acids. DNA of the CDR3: TGCGCCAGCAGCCCGGCAACCCACACAGATACGCAGTATTTT. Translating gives CASSPATHTDTQYF.

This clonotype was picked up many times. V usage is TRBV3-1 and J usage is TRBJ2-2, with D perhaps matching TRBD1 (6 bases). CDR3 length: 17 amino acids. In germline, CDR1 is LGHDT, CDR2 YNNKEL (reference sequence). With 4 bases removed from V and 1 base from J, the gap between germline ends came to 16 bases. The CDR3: CASSRHGTPQNTGELFF. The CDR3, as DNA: TGTGCCAGCAGCCGACACGGGACACCCCAGAACACCGGGGAGCTGTTTTTT.

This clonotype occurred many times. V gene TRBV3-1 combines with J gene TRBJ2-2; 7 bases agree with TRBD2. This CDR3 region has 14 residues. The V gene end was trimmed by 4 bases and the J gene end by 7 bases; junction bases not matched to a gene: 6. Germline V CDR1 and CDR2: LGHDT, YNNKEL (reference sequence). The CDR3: CASSPREWSGELFF. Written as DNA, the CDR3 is TGTGCCAGCAGCCCGCGGGAGTGGAGCGGGGAGCTGTTTTTT.

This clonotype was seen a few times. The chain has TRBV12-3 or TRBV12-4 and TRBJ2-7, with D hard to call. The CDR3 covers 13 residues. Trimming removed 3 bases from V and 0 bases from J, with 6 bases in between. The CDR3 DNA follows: TGTGCCAGCAGTTTCGGGCACTCCTACGAGCAGTACGTC. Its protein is CASSFGHSYEQYV.

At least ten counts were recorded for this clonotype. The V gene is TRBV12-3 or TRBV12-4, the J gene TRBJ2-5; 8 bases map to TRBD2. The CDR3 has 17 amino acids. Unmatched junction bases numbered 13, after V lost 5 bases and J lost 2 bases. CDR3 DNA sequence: TGTGCCAGCAGTCCCCTCGTTAGCGGGAACAATCAAGAGACCCAGTACTTC. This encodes CASSPLVSGNNQETQYF.

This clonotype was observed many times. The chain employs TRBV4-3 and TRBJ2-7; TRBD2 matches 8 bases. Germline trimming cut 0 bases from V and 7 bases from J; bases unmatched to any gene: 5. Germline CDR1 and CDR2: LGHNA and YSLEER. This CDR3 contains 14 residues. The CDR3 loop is CASSQDWSGGEQYF. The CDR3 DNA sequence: TGCGCCAGCAGCCAAGATTGGTCGGGAGGGGAGCAGTACTTC.

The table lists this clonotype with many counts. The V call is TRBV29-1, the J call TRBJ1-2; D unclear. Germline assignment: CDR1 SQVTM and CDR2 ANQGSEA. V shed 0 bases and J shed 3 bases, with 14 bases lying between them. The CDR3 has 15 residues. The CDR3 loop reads CSVEDRVGYDYGYTF. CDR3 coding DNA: TGCAGCGTTGAAGATCGGGTAGGGTACGACTATGGCTACACCTTC.

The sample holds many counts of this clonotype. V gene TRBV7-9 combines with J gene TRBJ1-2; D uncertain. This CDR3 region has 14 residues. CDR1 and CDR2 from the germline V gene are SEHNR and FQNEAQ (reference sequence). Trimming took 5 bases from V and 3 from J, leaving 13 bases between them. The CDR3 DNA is TGTGCCAGCAGCCCCGTGGTGGATTACTATGGCTACACCTTC. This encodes CASSPVVDYYGYTF. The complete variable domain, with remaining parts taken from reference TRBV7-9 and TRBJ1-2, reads DTGVSQNPRHKITKRGQNVTFRCDPISEHNRLYWYRQTLGQGPEFLTYFQNEAQLEKSRLLSDRFSAERPKGSFSTLEIQRTEQGDSAMYLCASSPVVDYYGYTFGSGTRLTVV.

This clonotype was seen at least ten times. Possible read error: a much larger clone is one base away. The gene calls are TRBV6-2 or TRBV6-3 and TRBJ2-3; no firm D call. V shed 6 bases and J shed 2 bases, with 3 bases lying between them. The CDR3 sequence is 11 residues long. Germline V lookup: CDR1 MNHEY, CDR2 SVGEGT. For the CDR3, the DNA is TGTGCCAGCAGAATCACAGATACGCAGTATTTT. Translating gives CASRITDTQYF.

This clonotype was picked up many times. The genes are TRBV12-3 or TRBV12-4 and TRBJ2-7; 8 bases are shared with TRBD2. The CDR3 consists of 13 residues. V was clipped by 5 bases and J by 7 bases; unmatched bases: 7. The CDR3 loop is CASSLGTSGEQYV. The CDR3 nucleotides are TGTGCCAGCAGTCTCGGGACTAGTGGGGAGCAGTACGTC.

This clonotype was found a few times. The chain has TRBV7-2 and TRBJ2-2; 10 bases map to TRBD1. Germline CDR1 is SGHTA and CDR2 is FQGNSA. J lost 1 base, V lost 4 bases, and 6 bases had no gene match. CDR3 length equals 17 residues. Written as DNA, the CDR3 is TGTGCCAGCAGCTCATACCGGGACAGGGGGAACACCGGGGAGCTGTTTTTT. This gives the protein CASSSYRDRGNTGELFF.

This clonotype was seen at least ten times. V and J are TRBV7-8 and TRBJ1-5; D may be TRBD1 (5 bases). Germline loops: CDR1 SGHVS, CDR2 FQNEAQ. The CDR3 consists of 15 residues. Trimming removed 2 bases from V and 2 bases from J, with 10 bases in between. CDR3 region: CASSLRGGGNQPQHF. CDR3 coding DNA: TGTGCCAGCAGCTTAAGGGGTGGGGGCAATCAGCCCCAGCATTTT.

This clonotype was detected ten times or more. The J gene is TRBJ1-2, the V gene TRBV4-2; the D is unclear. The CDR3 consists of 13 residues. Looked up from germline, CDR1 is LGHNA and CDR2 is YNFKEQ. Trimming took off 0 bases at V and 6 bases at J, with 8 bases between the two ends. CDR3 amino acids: CASSQDLGHGYTF. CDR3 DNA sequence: TGTGCCAGCAGCCAAGATTTGGGTCATGGCTACACCTTC.

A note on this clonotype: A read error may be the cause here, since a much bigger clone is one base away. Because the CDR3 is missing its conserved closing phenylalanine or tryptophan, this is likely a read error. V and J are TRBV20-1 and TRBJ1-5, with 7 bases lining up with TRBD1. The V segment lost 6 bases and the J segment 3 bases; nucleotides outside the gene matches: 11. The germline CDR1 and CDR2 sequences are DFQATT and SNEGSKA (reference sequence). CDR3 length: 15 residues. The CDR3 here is CSASRDSSNNQPQHL. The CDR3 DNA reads TGCAGTGCCAGCCGGGACAGCAGTAACAATCAGCCCCAGCATCTT.

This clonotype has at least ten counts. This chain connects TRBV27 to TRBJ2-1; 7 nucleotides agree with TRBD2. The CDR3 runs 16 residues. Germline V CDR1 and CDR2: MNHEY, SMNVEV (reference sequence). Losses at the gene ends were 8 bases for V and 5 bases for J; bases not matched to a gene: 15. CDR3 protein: CASSPYGASGNNEQFF. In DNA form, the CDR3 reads TGTGCCAGCTCCCCCTACGGGGCTAGCGGCAACAATGAGCAGTTCTTC.

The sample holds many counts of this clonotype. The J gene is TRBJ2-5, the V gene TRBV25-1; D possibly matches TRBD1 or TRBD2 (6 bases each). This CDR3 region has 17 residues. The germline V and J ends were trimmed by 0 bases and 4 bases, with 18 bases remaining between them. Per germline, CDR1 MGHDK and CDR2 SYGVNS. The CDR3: CASSEYLGRGGGETQYF. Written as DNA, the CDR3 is TGTGCCAGCAGTGAATATTTGGGCAGGGGAGGTGGAGAGACCCAGTACTTC.

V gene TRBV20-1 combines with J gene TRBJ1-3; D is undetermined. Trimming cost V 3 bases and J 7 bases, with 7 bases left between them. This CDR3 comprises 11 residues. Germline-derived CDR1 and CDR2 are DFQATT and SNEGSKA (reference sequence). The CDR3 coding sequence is TGCAGTGCTAGGGTGGGGAACACCATATATTTT. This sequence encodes CSARVGNTIYF.

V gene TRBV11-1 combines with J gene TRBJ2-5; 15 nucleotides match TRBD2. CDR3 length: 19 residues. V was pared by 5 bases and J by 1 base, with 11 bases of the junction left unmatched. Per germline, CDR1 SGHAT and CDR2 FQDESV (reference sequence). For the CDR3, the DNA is TGTGCCAGCAGCCCGCGGGGAGGACTAGCGGGAGGGAGCCAAGAGACCCAGTACTTC. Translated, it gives CASSPRGGLAGGSQETQYF.

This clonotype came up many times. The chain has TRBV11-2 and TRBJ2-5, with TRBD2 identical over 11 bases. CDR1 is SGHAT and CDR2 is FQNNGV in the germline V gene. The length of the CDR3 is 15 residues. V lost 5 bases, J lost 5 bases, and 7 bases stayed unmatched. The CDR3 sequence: CASSAELAGVETQYF. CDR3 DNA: TGTGCCAGCAGCGCAGAACTAGCGGGAGTTGAGACCCAGTACTTC.